This entry features one T cell receptor beta chain sequence. The V gene's germline CDR1 is KGHSH and CDR2 LQKENI. This CDR3 is 15 amino acids long. Trimming stripped 5 bases from V and 3 bases from J, with 16 bases between. The data derive from a study of blood T cells in healthy people across ages. Alongside a J-beta primer mix, a sample-barcoded 5' primer served in a second PCR lasting about 7 to 12 cycles. MiXCR, applied by TCRdb to the 5' RACE reads, yields one record per CDR3 protein. The profile shows about 760,000 distinct CDR3 sequences, 56% of them singletons. The sample consisted of blood. The rearrangement links TRBV18 to TRBJ2-5; D might be TRBD1 (6 bases). The sequence was collected from a man aged 40-50 years in good health. CDR3 amino acids: CASSGGTSQKETQYF. CDR3 coding DNA: TGTGCCAGCTCAGGTGGGACATCACAAAAAGAGACCCAGTACTTC.